The 26 T cell receptor beta chains given below trace back to one sample, sequenced in a study of T cell responses to AZD1222 COVID-19 vaccine. Sequencing used immunoSEQ multiplex PCR; TCRdb keeps in-frame clones, though not all of them. This sample has approximately 160,000 clones, with approximately 90% found just once. Sequenced material: peripheral blood, taken on day 0 of AZD1222 vaccination. The receptor source for this set is an adult in good health.

The chain is built from TRBV6-4 and TRBJ1-2, with TRBD1 matching 7 bases. This CDR3 spans 15 amino acids. V lost 5 bases to trimming and J lost 6 bases; unmatched junction nucleotides: 12. Germline CDR1 is MRHNA and CDR2 is SNTAGT. The CDR3 loop reads CASSPTGVRGDGYTF. The CDR3 coding sequence is TGTGCCAGCAGTCCCACAGGGGTTCGAGGAGATGGCTACACCTTC.

This chain links TRBV30 with TRBJ2-7; possible D gene TRBD2, 5 bases. Trimming pared 1 base from V and 7 bases from J, leaving 11 bases between. The germline gives CDR1 GTSNPN, CDR2 SVGIG (reference sequence). The CDR3 sequence is 12 residues long. DNA of the CDR3: TGTGCCTGGAGTGATAGACGGGATGAGCAGTACTTC. This codes for CAWSDRRDEQYF.

The rearrangement links TRBV2 to TRBJ1-1, with 9 bases identical to TRBD1. Germline V gene sequence: CDR1 SNHLY, CDR2 FYNNEI. The CDR3 loop spans 16 amino acids. With 6 bases clipped from V and 2 bases from J, the junction kept 10 bases outside the gene matches. CDR3 sequence (DNA): TGTGCCAGCAGGAGACAGGGGGGGGACTTCAACACTGAAGCTTTCTTT. Translation: CASRRQGGDFNTEAFF. The whole variable domain, remainder taken from reference TRBV2 and TRBJ1-1, is EPEVTQTPSHQVTQMGQEVILRCVPISNHLYFYWYRQILGQKVEFLVSFYNNEISEKSEIFDDQFSVERPDGSNFTLKIRSTKLEDSAMYFCASRRQGGDFNTEAFFGQGTRLTVV.

The chain has TRBV3-1 (or the pseudogene TRBV3-2) and TRBJ2-3; a weak D match, TRBD2 (5 bases). CDR1 and CDR2 (germline): LGHDT, YNNKEL (reference sequence). The CDR3 runs 13 residues. Trimming pared 6 bases from V and 4 bases from J, leaving 11 bases between. The CDR3 here is CASSRTGSDTQYF. Written as DNA, the CDR3 is TGTGCCAGCAGTCGGACGGGGTCAGATACGCAGTATTTT.

The chain couples TRBV7-9 to TRBJ2-1; D may be TRBD2 (5 bases). V was cut by 5 bases and J by 1 base, with 12 bases left in between. Germline lookup yields CDR1 SEHNR and CDR2 FQNEAQ (reference sequence). The CDR3 loop spans 15 amino acids. CDR3 bases: TGTGCCAGCAGCCTTAGGGCGGGTTCCTACAATGAGCAGTTCTTC. This sequence encodes CASSLRAGSYNEQFF.

The genes are TRBV3-1 (or the pseudogene TRBV3-2) and TRBJ1-1, with D unclear. Trimming shortened V by 1 base and J by 4 bases, and 10 bases separated the two germline ends. CDR3 length equals 14 residues. Looked up from germline, CDR1 is LGHDT and CDR2 is YNNKEL (reference sequence). The CDR3 DNA follows: TGTGCCAGCAGCCAAGGGCTGGGAAGCACTGAAGCTTTCTTT. The encoded protein is CASSQGLGSTEAFF.

The V call is TRBV5-1, the J call TRBJ1-2, with TRBD1 matching over 9 bases. Germline V gene data show CDR1 as SGHRS and CDR2 as YFSETQ. V lost 3 bases, J lost 8 bases, and 11 bases stayed unmatched. The CDR3 has 15 amino acids. In DNA form, the CDR3 reads TGCGCCAGCAGCTCGTTACAGGGGGCGAATGGAGGCTACACCTTC. This gives the protein CASSSLQGANGGYTF.

On this clone itself: The same CDR3 arises from other DNA sequences in this sample as well. This sequence joins TRBV12-3 or TRBV12-4 and TRBJ2-7; D might be TRBD1 (6 bases). The CDR3 has 12 residues. V was trimmed by 6 bases and J by 3 bases, leaving 9 bases between them. The CDR3 nucleotides are TGTGCCAGCAGCTTACAGGGCTACGAGCAGTACTTC. This sequence encodes CASSLQGYEQYF.

The chain combines TRBV3-1 (or the pseudogene TRBV3-2) with TRBJ1-2; TRBD1 matches at 12 bases. The CDR3 has 18 amino acids. Germline V gene data show CDR1 as LGHDT and CDR2 as YNNKEL (reference sequence). J lost 5 bases, V lost 0 bases, and 10 bases had no gene match. CDR3 DNA sequence: TGTGCCAGCAGCCAAGATGGGGGACAGGGGGCATATGGGTATGGCTACACCTTC. This gives the protein CASSQDGGQGAYGYGYTF.

V usage is TRBV2 and J usage is TRBJ1-4, with a possible D match to TRBD1 (5 bases). Germline CDR1 is SNHLY and CDR2 is FYNNEI. The length of the CDR3 is 13 residues. The germline V and J ends were trimmed by 10 bases and 6 bases, with 15 bases remaining between them. The CDR3 loop reads CATYRTGDEKLFF. Here the CDR3 DNA reads TGTGCCACTTACCGGACGGGGGATGAAAAACTGTTTTTT.

This sequence joins TRBV9 and TRBJ2-7; D may be TRBD1 or TRBD2 (5 bases each). Germline loops: CDR1 SGDLS, CDR2 YYNGEE. With 5 bases removed from V and 4 bases from J, the gap between germline ends came to 16 bases. CDR3 length: 14 amino acids. The CDR3 nucleotides read TGTGCCAGCAGTCCTCCGGGGACGGTTTACGAGCAGTACTTC. This gives the protein CASSPPGTVYEQYF.

In its sample, this clone was seen a few times. The chain couples TRBV7-9 to TRBJ1-4; 11 bases are a match to TRBD1. Trimming took 1 base from V and 2 from J; bases not matched to a gene: 0. The CDR3 is 16 residues long. CDR1 and CDR2 (germline): SEHNR, FQNEAQ (reference sequence). The CDR3 loop is CASSLGDRGTNEKLFF. Written as DNA, the CDR3 is TGTGCCAGCAGCTTAGGGGACAGGGGGACTAATGAAAAACTGTTTTTT.

The chain uses TRBV15 and TRBJ2-3, with a possible D match to TRBD1 (6 bases). V lost 10 bases and J 0 bases, leaving 14 bases between the germline ends. Per the germline V gene, CDR1 is LNHNV and CDR2 is YYDKDF (reference sequence). The CDR3 has 14 amino acids. CDR3 in amino acids: CASADSLSTDTQYF. The CDR3 region has the DNA TGTGCCAGCGCGGACAGCCTCAGCACAGATACGCAGTATTTT.

V gene TRBV4-2 combines with J gene TRBJ1-1, with D hard to call. The V gene's germline CDR1 is LGHNA and CDR2 YNFKEQ. V lost 0 bases and J lost 0, with 5 bases in between. This CDR3 has 14 amino acids. The CDR3 spells CASSQDQVNTEAFF. The DNA for the CDR3 is TGTGCCAGCAGCCAAGATCAAGTGAACACTGAAGCTTTCTTT.

This rearrangement joins TRBV18 to TRBJ1-5; TRBD1 matches at 7 bases. Germline loops: CDR1 KGHSH, CDR2 LQKENI. The CDR3 loop spans 16 amino acids. The junction had 8 bases not matched to a gene; V was cut back by 4 bases and J by 2 bases. DNA of the CDR3: TGTGCCAGCTCACGCCAAGCAGGGGGAGGCAATCAGCCCCAGCATTTT. Residues: CASSRQAGGGNQPQHF. Complete variable domain (other parts from reference TRBV18 and TRBJ1-5): NAGVMQNPRHLVRRRGQEARLRCSPMKGHSHVYWYRQLPEEGLKFMVYLQKENIIDESGMPKERFSAEFPKEGPSILRIQQVVRGDSAAYFCASSRQAGGGNQPQHFGDGTRLSIL.

The V call is TRBV7-2, the J call TRBJ1-1; perhaps TRBD1 as D (5 bases). V was trimmed by 1 base and J by 2 bases, leaving 14 bases between them. The CDR3 is 16 residues long. Germline CDR1 SGHTA, CDR2 FQGNSA. The CDR3 protein is CASSLDRTIFNTEAFF. The DNA for the CDR3 is TGTGCCAGCAGCTTAGACAGGACGATTTTTAACACTGAAGCTTTCTTT.

The chain links TRBV5-6 to TRBJ2-7; 12 bases agree with TRBD2. The CDR3 is 16 amino acids. In germline, CDR1 is SGHDT, CDR2 YYEEEE. J gave up 7 bases and V 0 bases, and 8 bases lay outside the gene matches. The CDR3 here is CASSLALGLAGYEQYF. The DNA of the CDR3 is TGTGCCAGCAGCTTGGCCCTGGGACTAGCGGGTTATGAGCAGTACTTC.

The chain carries TRBV7-2 and TRBJ2-2; D perhaps matches TRBD1 (5 bases). Trimming took off 3 bases at V and 3 bases at J, with 8 bases between the two ends. The CDR3 covers 14 residues. Germline values: CDR1 SGHTA, CDR2 FQGNSA. The CDR3 loop reads CASSFAGYTGELFF. The DNA for the CDR3 is TGTGCCAGCAGCTTCGCAGGGTACACCGGGGAGCTGTTTTTT.

Note on this clone: Other nucleotide sequences in the sample specify the same CDR3. V gene TRBV5-6 combines with J gene TRBJ1-6, with 11 bases matching TRBD1. Germline trimming cut 4 bases from V and 7 bases from J; bases unmatched to any gene: 1. Per germline, CDR1 SGHDT and CDR2 YYEEEE. The CDR3 extends over 14 amino acids. The CDR3 bases are TGTGCCAGCAGCCGGGACAGGGGGAATTCACCCCTCCACTTT. Its protein product is CASSRDRGNSPLHF.

The CDR3 loop reads CATGDIPMGTEAFF. The CDR3 DNA reads TGTGCCACCGGGGACATCCCGATGGGCACTGAAGCTTTCTTT. V usage is TRBV10-3 and J usage is TRBJ1-1; maybe TRBD1 (6 bases). Germline CDR1 ENHRY, CDR2 SYGVKD. V lost 10 bases and J lost 4, with 19 bases in between. The CDR3 is 14 amino acids.

This clone was detected only once. The V and J genes are TRBV29-1 and TRBJ2-1; TRBD1 might be the D (5 bases). The CDR3 extends over 11 amino acids. Trimming took off 1 base at V and 10 bases at J, with 8 bases between the two ends. Germline V gene lookup returns CDR1 SQVTM and CDR2 ANQGSEA. CDR3 protein: CSVEGKGEQFF. As DNA, the CDR3 is TGCAGCGTTGAAGGGAAGGGGGAGCAGTTCTTC.

V usage is TRBV6-4 and J usage is TRBJ2-3, with 7 bases aligning to TRBD2. There are 14 residues in the CDR3. CDR1 is MRHNA, CDR2 SNTAGT, per germline. Trimming removed 4 bases from V and 5 bases from J; junction bases left unmatched: 6. This CDR3 reads CASSVGGVEDTQYF. For the CDR3, the DNA is TGTGCCAGCAGTGTGGGGGGGGTTGAAGATACGCAGTATTTT.

V is TRBV6-5 and J is TRBJ2-2; 7 bases agree with TRBD1. The CDR3 runs to 15 residues. CDR1 is MNHEY, CDR2 SVGAGI, per germline. Trimming removed 10 bases from V and 2 bases from J; junction bases left unmatched: 10. In DNA, the CDR3 is TGTGCCACCAAACCCGACAGGGTAAACACCGGGGAGCTGTTTTTT. Translating it yields CATKPDRVNTGELFF.

This chain links TRBV7-9 with TRBJ2-1; TRBD2 aligns across 8 bases. Germline V gene sequence: CDR1 SEHNR, CDR2 FQNEAQ (reference sequence). V lost 5 bases and J lost 4; bases outside the gene matches: 13. CDR3 length: 17 amino acids. CDR3 residues: CASSPRLARGLYNEQFF. As DNA, the CDR3 is TGTGCCAGCAGCCCTCGACTAGCGCGAGGGTTGTACAATGAGCAGTTCTTC.

This clone was recorded once. The genes are TRBV7-2 and TRBJ1-1, with D possibly TRBD1 on 6 matching bases. CDR3 length equals 18 residues. V was trimmed by 0 bases and J by 5 bases, leaving 22 bases between them. The germline V gene has CDR1 SGHTA and CDR2 FQGNSA. CDR3 bases: TGTGCCAGCAGCTTAGCGGACAGCAGGGAACTTCCCCGGACTGAAGCTTTCTTT. It yields the protein CASSLADSRELPRTEAFF.

The CDR3 region is CASSLEISYEQYF. CDR3 coding DNA: TGTGCCAGCAGCTTAGAGATCTCCTACGAGCAGTACTTC. This chain connects TRBV11-2 to TRBJ2-7; D not certain. The CDR3 has 13 residues. The ends were cut back, 0 bases at V and 0 bases at J, with 3 bases in the middle. From germline, CDR1 is SGHAT and CDR2 FQNNGV.